This T cell receptor beta chain came from a study of T-cell memory formation after mild COVID-19 (dated by TCRdb to the early 2020s). For the study in its entirety: TCR sequence clusters from the two donors were largely donor specific. T-cell clones expanding and contracting after mild COVID-19 in a couple of donors were tracked by longitudinal TCRalpha and TCRbeta repertoire sequencing. Two young, previously healthy adult volunteers made up the cohort, one male and one female.

This clonotype was seen a few times. Its recognized antigen is unknown. No much larger clonotype is one base removed from it; base qualities were not supplied. What the work shows at the level of the full study, not this receptor alone: Clones contracting from day 15 to 85 had balanced CD4/CD8 phenotypes, while a second wave expanding from day 15 to 37 was biased towards CD4+. SARS-CoV-2 specificity of the second-wave clones peaking on day 37 was not confirmed. The detection of some responding clones in pre-infection memory suggests that pre-existing cross-reactive memory T cells joined the SARS-CoV-2 response. Contracting CD4+ clones were found mainly in CM and EM memory subsets, while CD8+ clones were enriched in EMRA. The study covered only a couple of mild cases, and larger cohorts including severe cases with pre-infection samples were considered necessary.

PBMCs were isolated by Ficoll-Paque density gradient centrifugation. Sequencing relied on an Illumina NovaSeq 6000. TCRalpha and TCRbeta cDNA libraries were constructed by 5'RACE with constant-segment primers, with sample barcodes and unique molecular identifiers being introduced. RNA was extracted from every sample with Trizol reagent. The libraries were amplified in two PCR steps, and the second step added a second sample barcode and Illumina TruSeq adapters. Sequencing of libraries was performed on an Illumina NovaSeq with 2 x 150 bp paired-end reads. Per the authors' processing: With migec v1.2.7, reads were demultiplexed and then collapsed into UMI-guided consensus sequences. Using mixcr v2.1.11, UMI consensuses were aligned to TRA and TRB V and J templates and then assembled into clonotypes. Clonotypes were classified as expanded or contracted when called significant by both edgeR and NoisET, with noise models trained on biological replicates. For edgeR calls, the thresholds were a false discovery rate-adjusted p below 0.01 and a log2 fold-change of 1. PCA with hierarchical clustering of max-normalized trajectories of the 1000 most abundant clonotypes was used as exploratory dynamics analysis. Separately sequenced CD4+ and CD8+ repertoires were used to assign the CD4 or CD8 phenotype of responding clones. TCRdb reworked the public reads: Q25 trimming with fastp, MiXCR clone assembly, productive beta chains retained. Every CDR3 protein is listed once, alongside the most common genes and DNA of its rows. None of the V and J calls come from the authors' own analysis; TCRdb made them. The sample has about 110,000 distinct CDR3 sequences on record, 18% of them singletons. The ten top clones hold approximately 5.5% of the sample.

In the germline V gene, CDR1 corresponds to SGHRS and CDR2 to YFSETQ. The CDR3 starts with the cysteine, ends with the phenylalanine, and has 16 residues. The kept DNA is CDR3 alone, 48 bases in frame from the first base. V is pared back by 0 bases and J by 1 base, with 13 bases lying between the germline termini. The sequence came from a man younger than 35 who had mild COVID-19 (a few samples of this study predate the infection). The sample titles of this study are shuffled in the database, so cell type and time point are left out; the donor was told from shared clones. The chain uses TRBV5-1 and TRBJ2-5; the best D guess is TRBD2, with 7 bases matching. Sequenced material: PBMCs or a T cell subset sorted from them (not recorded which). CDR3 reads: CASSLGTGGLQETQYF. The sequence in DNA is TGCGCCAGCAGCTTGGGGACGGGGGGCCTCCAAGAGACCCAGTACTTC.